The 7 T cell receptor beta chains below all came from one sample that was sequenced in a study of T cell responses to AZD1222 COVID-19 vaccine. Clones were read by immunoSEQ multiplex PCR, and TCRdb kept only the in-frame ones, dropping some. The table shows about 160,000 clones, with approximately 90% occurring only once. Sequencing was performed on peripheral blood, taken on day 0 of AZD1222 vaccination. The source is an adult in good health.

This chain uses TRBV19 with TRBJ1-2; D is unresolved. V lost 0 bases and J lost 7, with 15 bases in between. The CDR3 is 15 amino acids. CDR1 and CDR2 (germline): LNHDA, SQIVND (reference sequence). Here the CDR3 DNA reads TGTGCCAGTAGTATAGATAGAGGCAGCCTCCTTGGCTACACCTTC. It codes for CASSIDRGSLLGYTF. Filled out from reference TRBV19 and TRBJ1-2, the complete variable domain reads DGGITQSPKYLFRKEGQNVTLSCEQNLNHDAMYWYRQDPGQGLRLIYYSQIVNDFQKGDIAEGYSVSREKKESFPLTVTSAQKNPTAFYLCASSIDRGSLLGYTFGSGTRLTVV.

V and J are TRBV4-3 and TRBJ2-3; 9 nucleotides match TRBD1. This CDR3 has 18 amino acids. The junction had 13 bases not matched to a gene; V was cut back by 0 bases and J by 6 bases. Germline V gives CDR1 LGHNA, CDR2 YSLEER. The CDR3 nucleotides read TGCGCCAGCAGCCAAGAGCCTCCGGGACAGGGTACGACGGATACGCAGTATTTT. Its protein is CASSQEPPGQGTTDTQYF.

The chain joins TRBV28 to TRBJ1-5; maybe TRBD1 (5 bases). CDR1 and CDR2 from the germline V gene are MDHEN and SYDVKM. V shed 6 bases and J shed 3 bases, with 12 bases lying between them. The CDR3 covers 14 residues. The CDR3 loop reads CASSPRGHNQPQHF. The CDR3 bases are TGTGCCAGCAGCCCCCGGGGCCACAATCAGCCCCAGCATTTT.

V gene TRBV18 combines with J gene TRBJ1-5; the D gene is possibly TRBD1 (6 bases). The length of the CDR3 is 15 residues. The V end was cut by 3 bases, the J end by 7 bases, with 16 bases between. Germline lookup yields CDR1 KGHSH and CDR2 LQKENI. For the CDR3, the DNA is TGTGCCAGCTCACCGCGGGACAAACCAGGGCAGCCCCAGCATTTT. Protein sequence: CASSPRDKPGQPQHF. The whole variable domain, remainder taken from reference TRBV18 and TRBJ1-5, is NAGVMQNPRHLVRRRGQEARLRCSPMKGHSHVYWYRQLPEEGLKFMVYLQKENIIDESGMPKERFSAEFPKEGPSILRIQQVVRGDSAAYFCASSPRDKPGQPQHFGDGTRLSIL.

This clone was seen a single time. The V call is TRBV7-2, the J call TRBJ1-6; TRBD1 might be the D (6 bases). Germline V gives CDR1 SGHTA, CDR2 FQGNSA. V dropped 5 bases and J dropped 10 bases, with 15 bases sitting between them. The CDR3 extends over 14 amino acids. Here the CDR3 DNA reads TGTGCCAGCAGCCCCAACAGGGTATCCTCACCCCTCCACTTT. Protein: CASSPNRVSSPLHF.

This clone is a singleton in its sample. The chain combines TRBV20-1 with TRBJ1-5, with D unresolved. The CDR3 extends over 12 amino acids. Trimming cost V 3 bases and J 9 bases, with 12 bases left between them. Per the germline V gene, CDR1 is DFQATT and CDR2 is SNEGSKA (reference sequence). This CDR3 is CSASYVDGPQHF. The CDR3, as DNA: TGCAGTGCTAGTTACGTAGATGGGCCCCAGCATTTT.

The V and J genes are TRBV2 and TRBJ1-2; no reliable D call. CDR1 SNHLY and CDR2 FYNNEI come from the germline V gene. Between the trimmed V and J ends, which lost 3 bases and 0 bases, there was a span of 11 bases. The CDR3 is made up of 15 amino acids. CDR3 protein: CASSESASPNYGYTF. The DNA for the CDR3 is TGTGCCAGCAGTGAGTCAGCGAGCCCTAACTATGGCTACACCTTC.